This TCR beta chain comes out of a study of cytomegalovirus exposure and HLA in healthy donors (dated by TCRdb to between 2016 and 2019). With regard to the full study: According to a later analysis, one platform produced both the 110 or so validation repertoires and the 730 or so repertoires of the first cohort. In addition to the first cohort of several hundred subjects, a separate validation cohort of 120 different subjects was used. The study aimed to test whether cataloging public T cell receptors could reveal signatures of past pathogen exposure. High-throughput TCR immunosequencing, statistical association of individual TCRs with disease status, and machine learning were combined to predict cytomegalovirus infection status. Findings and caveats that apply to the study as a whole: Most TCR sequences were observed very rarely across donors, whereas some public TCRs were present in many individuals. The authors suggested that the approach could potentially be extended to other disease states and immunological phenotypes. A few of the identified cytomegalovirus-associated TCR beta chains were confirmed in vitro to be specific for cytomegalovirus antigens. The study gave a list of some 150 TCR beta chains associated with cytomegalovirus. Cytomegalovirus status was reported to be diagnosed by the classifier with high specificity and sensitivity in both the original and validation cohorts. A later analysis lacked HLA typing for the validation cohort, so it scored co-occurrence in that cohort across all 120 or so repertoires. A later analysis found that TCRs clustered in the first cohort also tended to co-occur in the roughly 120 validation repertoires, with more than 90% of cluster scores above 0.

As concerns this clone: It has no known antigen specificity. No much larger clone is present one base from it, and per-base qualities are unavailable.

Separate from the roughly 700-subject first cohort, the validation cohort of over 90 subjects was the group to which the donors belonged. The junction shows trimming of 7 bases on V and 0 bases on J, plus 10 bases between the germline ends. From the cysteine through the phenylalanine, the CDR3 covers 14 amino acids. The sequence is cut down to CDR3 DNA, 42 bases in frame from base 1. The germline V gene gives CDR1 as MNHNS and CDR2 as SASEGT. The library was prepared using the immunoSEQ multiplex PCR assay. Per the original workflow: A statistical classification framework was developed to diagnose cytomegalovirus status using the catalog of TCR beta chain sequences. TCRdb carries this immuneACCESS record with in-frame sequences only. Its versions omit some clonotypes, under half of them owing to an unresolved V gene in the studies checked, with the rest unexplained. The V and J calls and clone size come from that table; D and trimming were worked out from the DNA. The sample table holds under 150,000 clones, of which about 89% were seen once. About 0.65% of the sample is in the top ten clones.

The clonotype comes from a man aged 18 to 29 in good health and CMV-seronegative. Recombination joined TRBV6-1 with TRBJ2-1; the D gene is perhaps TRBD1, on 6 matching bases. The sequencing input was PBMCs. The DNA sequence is TGTGCCAGCACAACGGACAGCTCCTACAATGAGCAGTTCTTC. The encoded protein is CASTTDSSYNEQFF.